These 21 T cell receptor beta chains were all obtained from the same sample, sequenced in a study of T cells in localized non-small cell lung cancer. Profiled with immunoSEQ multiplex PCR; TCRdb holds only in-frame clones, not every one. The data contain roughly 1,600 clones, 32% of them singletons. The source was normal lung tissue next to the tumor, collected before any cancer treatment. These receptor sequences come from an older female donor with stage I lung adenocarcinoma.

The chain links TRBV11-3 to TRBJ2-3; no clear D. Germline V gene lookup returns CDR1 SGHNT and CDR2 YENEEA. This CDR3 spans 14 amino acids. Trimming pared 5 bases from V and 3 bases from J, leaving 12 bases between. CDR3 protein: CASSAALRTDTQYF. The CDR3, as DNA: TGTGCCAGCAGCGCGGCGCTGCGAACAGATACGCAGTATTTT.

The chain has TRBV29-1 and TRBJ1-4, with TRBD1 matching over 7 bases. The CDR3 has 12 residues. The V gene's germline CDR1 is SQVTM and CDR2 ANQGSEA. V lost 3 bases and J lost 5; bases outside the gene matches: 0. The DNA for the CDR3 is TGCAGCGTTGAGACAGGGAATGAAAAACTGTTTTTT. It specifies CSVETGNEKLFF.

CDR3: CASSSDPGELFF. The CDR3 DNA sequence: TGTGCCAGCAGTTCTGACCCCGGGGAGCTGTTTTTT. V usage is TRBV28 and J usage is TRBJ2-2; D gene uncertain. Germline V gives CDR1 MDHEN, CDR2 SYDVKM. The CDR3 consists of 12 residues. The V and J ends lost 4 bases and 6 bases respectively, with 6 bases between them.

The CDR3 spells CASSVGASGGRIAGNEQFF. CDR3 sequence (DNA): TGTGCCAGCAGCGTAGGGGCTAGCGGGGGGAGGATTGCGGGCAATGAGCAGTTCTTC. The chain combines TRBV9 with TRBJ2-1, with 11 bases lining up with TRBD2. J lost 6 bases, V lost 0 bases, and 14 bases had no gene match. The germline V gene has CDR1 SGDLS and CDR2 YYNGEE. CDR3 length equals 19 residues.

This clone has just a few counts. The chain carries TRBV11-3 and TRBJ1-3; D is ambiguous. CDR1 SGHNT and CDR2 YENEEA come from the germline V gene. This CDR3 is built from 18 residues. V lost 6 bases to trimming and J lost 4 bases, with 25 bases between them. This CDR3 is CASSSSSQLTLTGNTIYF. The CDR3 DNA follows: TGTGCCAGCAGTTCTAGTAGCCAGCTGACACTCACGGGAAACACCATATATTTT.

Only a few counts were recorded for this clone. The chain couples TRBV19 to TRBJ2-2; D gene uncertain. The germline gives CDR1 LNHDA, CDR2 SQIVND (reference sequence). The ends were cut back, 7 bases at V and 5 bases at J, with 20 bases in the middle. There are 16 residues in the CDR3. CDR3 in DNA: TGTGCCAGTACCCCATCTAAAGGGCTATGGACCGGGGAGCTGTTTTTT. Translating it yields CASTPSKGLWTGELFF.

The table lists this clone with a few counts. The chain has TRBV28 and TRBJ2-7; D not resolved. V was pared by 10 bases and J by 2 bases, with 15 bases between. CDR3 size: 13 residues. Germline lookup yields CDR1 MDHEN and CDR2 SYDVKM. CDR3 DNA sequence: TGTGCCACCAGATCGGACCATACCTACGAGCAGTACTTC. This codes for CATRSDHTYEQYF.

This chain links TRBV6-8 with TRBJ2-1; the match to TRBD1 covers 7 bases. From germline, CDR1 is MNHGY and CDR2 SAAAGT. The CDR3 runs to 14 residues. Trimming removed 8 bases from V and 2 bases from J; junction bases left unmatched: 6. This chain's CDR3 is CASFRDRAYNEQFF. The CDR3 DNA reads as TGTGCCAGCTTCCGCGACAGGGCCTACAATGAGCAGTTCTTC.

The CDR3 region has the DNA TGTGCCAGCTCACCCTCGCCAGACTACGAGCAGTACTTC. This gives the protein CASSPSPDYEQYF. The genes are TRBV18 and TRBJ2-7; D is uncertain. Trimming cost V 3 bases and J 3 bases, with 9 bases left between them. The CDR3 contains 13 residues. Germline CDR1 KGHSH, CDR2 LQKENI.

This clone was counted only a few times. V and J are TRBV9 and TRBJ2-5; unclear D gene. Germline-derived CDR1 and CDR2 are SGDLS and YYNGEE. The CDR3 runs 13 residues. V dropped 8 bases and J dropped 2 bases, with 13 bases sitting between them. The CDR3: CASYTEAQETQYF. The CDR3 region has the DNA TGTGCCAGTTATACAGAGGCTCAAGAGACCCAGTACTTC.

This clone counts as medium-sized. The rearrangement uses TRBV9 and TRBJ2-7, with a weak D call TRBD1 (6 bases). From germline, CDR1 is SGDLS and CDR2 YYNGEE. The CDR3 has 14 amino acids. Between the trimmed V and J ends, which lost 3 bases and 2 bases, there was a span of 12 bases. The CDR3 spells CASSEGNRAYEQYF. The CDR3 bases are TGTGCCAGCAGCGAGGGGAACAGGGCCTACGAGCAGTACTTC.

This chain uses TRBV6-8 with TRBJ1-4, with D uncertain. V gave up 5 bases and J gave up 0 bases, with 10 bases separating them. The germline gives CDR1 MNHGY, CDR2 SAAAGT. This CDR3 contains 15 residues. In DNA, the CDR3 is TGTGCCAGCAGTGTGCAGTACGCAACTAATGAAAAACTGTTTTTT. The encoded protein is CASSVQYATNEKLFF.

The chain uses TRBV6-8 and TRBJ2-7; 8 bases agree with TRBD1. The CDR3 is made up of 14 amino acids. V lost 5 bases to trimming and J lost 2 bases; unmatched junction nucleotides: 5. Germline V gene sequence: CDR1 MNHGY, CDR2 SAAAGT. The CDR3 sequence: CASSPGQGAYEQYF. The CDR3 coding sequence is TGTGCCAGCAGTCCAGGACAGGGAGCCTACGAGCAGTACTTC.

This clone was seen more than once but under ten times. The V and J genes are TRBV28 and TRBJ1-1, with 12 bases that match TRBD1. V was clipped by 5 bases and J by 5 bases; unmatched bases: 12. Looked up from germline, CDR1 is MDHEN and CDR2 is SYDVKM. The CDR3 loop spans 17 amino acids. The DNA of the CDR3 is TGTGCCAGCAGTCCACCGGGACAGGGGGCTGTACGTACTGAAGCTTTCTTT. Translated: CASSPPGQGAVRTEAFF.

The chain combines TRBV18 with TRBJ2-7; D call uncertain. This CDR3 has 14 residues. Germline CDR1 KGHSH, CDR2 LQKENI. V was trimmed by 6 bases and J by 6 bases, leaving 18 bases between them. CDR3 nucleotides: TGTGCCAGCTCGCACGACTCCCCCCTACTCGAGCAGTACTTC. Translation gives CASSHDSPLLEQYF.

This clone was found a few times. The chain carries TRBV11-3 and TRBJ2-7, with 8 bases identical to TRBD1. The germline V gene encodes CDR1 SGHNT and CDR2 YENEEA. This CDR3 has 16 amino acids. Trimming took 1 base from V and 7 from J; bases not matched to a gene: 12. In nucleotides, the CDR3 is TGTGCCAGCAGCTTAGGAACCGGGACAGGAGGTCAAGAGCAGTACTTC. Protein product: CASSLGTGTGGQEQYF.

This chain joins TRBV10-3 and TRBJ1-1; no reliable D call. Germline V gene data show CDR1 as ENHRY and CDR2 as SYGVKD. The CDR3 totals 13 residues. With 2 bases removed from V and 5 bases from J, the gap between germline ends came to 9 bases. The CDR3 loop reads CAISEQSGTEAFF. CDR3 nucleotide sequence: TGTGCCATCAGTGAGCAATCCGGAACTGAAGCTTTCTTT.

By share of the sample, this clone is medium-sized (0.01 to 0.1%). This chain links TRBV9 with TRBJ1-2, with D unresolved. This CDR3 is built from 14 residues. Germline CDR1 and CDR2: SGDLS and YYNGEE. V lost 0 bases and J lost 4, with 10 bases in between. This chain's CDR3 is CASSVGGGPYGYTF. The CDR3 coding sequence is TGTGCCAGCAGCGTAGGAGGCGGCCCCTATGGCTACACCTTC.

The V and J genes are TRBV10-2 and TRBJ2-2, with TRBD2 as a possible D gene (5 bases). CDR3 length: 15 amino acids. Germline CDR1 WSHSY, CDR2 SAAADI. The ends were cut back, 4 bases at V and 0 bases at J, with 9 bases in the middle. The CDR3 DNA sequence: TGCGCCAGCAGTGGAGCGGATACGAACACCGGGGAGCTGTTTTTT. Amino acids: CASSGADTNTGELFF.

This clone was seen more than once but under ten times. The rearrangement joins TRBV9 to TRBJ1-6; D may be TRBD1 (5 bases). Deletions cut 0 bases from V and 8 bases from J, with 12 bases between. There are 15 residues in the CDR3. CDR1 is SGDLS, CDR2 YYNGEE, per germline. CDR3 sequence reads: CASSVVGALDSPLHF. Here the CDR3 DNA reads TGTGCCAGCAGCGTAGTTGGGGCTTTGGATTCACCCCTCCACTTT. The whole variable domain, filled in from reference TRBV9 and TRBJ1-6, reads DSGVTQTPKHLITATGQRVTLRCSPRSGDLSVYWYQQSLDQGLQFLIQYYNGEERAKGNILERFSAQQFPDLHSELNLSSLELGDSALYFCASSVVGALDSPLHFGNGTRLTVT.

This clone is large within its sample. This sequence joins TRBV19 and TRBJ1-2; 9 nucleotides match TRBD1. With 6 bases clipped from V and 7 bases from J, the junction kept 15 bases outside the gene matches. The CDR3 is 16 residues long. Germline lookup yields CDR1 LNHDA and CDR2 SQIVND (reference sequence). CDR3 region: CASSLLGDREDSGYTF. CDR3 nucleotides: TGTGCCAGTAGCTTGTTGGGGGACAGGGAGGACAGTGGCTACACCTTC.